This record concerns one TCR beta chain sequence. The source of the sample is a study of control samples from healthy donors and cancer patients. TCRdb keeps only in-frame clones here, not all; method: immunoSEQ multiplex PCR. The sample holds some 410,000 clones; 75% to 95% are singletons and the top ten take more than 6%. This CDR3 has 14 amino acids. Germline CDR1 reads DFQATT; CDR2 reads SNEGSKA (reference sequence). The V and J ends lost 6 bases and 3 bases respectively, with 16 bases between them. The chain combines TRBV20-1 with TRBJ2-3; D could derive from TRBD1 or TRBD2 (6 bases each). Sequenced input: PBMCs. This receptor was obtained from a man between 35 and 55 years old with head and neck cancer. The CDR3 DNA reads as TGCAGTGCCAGTTGGCGGGACATTACAGATACGCAGTATTTT. Its protein is CSASWRDITDTQYF.